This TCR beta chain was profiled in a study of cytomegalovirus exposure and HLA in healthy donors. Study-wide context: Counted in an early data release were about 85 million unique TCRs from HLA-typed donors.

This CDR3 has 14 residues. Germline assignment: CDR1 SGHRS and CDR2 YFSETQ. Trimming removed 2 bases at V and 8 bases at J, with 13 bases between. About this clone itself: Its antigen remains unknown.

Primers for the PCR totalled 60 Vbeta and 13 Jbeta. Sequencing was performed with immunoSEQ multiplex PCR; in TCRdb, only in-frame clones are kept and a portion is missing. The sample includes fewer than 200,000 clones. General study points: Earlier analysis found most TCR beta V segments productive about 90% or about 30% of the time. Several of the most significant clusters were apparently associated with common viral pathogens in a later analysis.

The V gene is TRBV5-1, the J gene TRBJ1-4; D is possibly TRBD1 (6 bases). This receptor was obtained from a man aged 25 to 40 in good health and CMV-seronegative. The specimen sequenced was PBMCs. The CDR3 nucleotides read TGCGCCAGCAGCTTATCTACAGGGAGAGAAAAACTGTTTTTT. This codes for CASSLSTGREKLFF.